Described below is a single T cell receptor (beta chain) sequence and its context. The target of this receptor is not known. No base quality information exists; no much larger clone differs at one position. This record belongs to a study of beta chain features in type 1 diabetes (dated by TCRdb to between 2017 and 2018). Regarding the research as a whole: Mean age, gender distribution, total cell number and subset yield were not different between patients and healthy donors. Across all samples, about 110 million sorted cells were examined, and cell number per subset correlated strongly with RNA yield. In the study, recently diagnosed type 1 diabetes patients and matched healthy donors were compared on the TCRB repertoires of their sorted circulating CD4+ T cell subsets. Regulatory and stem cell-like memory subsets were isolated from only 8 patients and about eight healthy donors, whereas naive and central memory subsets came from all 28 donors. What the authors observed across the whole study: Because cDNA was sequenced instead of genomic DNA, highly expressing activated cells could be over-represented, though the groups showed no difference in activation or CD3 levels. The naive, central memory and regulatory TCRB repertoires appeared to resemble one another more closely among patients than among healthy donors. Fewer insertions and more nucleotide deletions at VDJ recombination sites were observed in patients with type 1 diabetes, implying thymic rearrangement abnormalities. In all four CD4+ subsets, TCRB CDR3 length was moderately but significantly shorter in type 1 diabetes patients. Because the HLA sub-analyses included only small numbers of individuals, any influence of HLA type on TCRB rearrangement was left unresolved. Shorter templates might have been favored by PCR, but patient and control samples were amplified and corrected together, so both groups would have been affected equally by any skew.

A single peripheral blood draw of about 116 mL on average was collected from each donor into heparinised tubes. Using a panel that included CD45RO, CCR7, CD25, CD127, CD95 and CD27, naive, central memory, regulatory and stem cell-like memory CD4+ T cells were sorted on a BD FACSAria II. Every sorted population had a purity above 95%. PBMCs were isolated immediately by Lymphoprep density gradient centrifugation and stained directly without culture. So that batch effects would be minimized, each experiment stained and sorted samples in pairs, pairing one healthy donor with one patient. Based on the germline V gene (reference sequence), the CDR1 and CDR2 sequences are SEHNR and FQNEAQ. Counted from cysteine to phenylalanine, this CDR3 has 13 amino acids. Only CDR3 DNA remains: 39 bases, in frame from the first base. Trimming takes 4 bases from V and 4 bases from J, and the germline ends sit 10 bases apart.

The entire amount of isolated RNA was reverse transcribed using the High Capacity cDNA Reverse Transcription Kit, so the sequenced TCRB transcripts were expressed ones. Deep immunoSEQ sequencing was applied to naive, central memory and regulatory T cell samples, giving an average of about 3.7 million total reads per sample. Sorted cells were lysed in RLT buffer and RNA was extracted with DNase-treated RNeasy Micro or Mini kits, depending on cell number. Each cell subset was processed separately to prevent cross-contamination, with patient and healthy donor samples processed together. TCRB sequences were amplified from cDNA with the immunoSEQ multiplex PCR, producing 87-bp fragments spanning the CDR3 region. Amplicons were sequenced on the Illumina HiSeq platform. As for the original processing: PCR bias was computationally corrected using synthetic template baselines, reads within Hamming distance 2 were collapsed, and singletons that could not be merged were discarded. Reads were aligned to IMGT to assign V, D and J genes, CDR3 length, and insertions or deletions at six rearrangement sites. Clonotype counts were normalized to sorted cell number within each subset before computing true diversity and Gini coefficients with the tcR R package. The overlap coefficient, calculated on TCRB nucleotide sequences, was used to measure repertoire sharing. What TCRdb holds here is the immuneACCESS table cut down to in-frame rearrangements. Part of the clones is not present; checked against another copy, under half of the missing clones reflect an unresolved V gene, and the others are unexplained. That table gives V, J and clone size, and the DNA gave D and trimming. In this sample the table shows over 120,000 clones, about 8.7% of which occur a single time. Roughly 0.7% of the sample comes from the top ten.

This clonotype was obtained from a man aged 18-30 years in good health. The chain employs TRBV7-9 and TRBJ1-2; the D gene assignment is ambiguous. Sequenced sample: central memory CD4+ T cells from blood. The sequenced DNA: TGTGCCAGCAGCTCGTCGGTTGTCTATGGCTACACCTTC. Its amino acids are CASSSSVVYGYTF.